Below, one T cell receptor (beta chain) is given with its context. Antigen unknown. CDR3 length: 15 residues. Trimming stripped 0 bases from V and 0 bases from J, with 12 bases between. CDR1 and CDR2 (germline): GTSNPN, SVGIG (reference sequence). The assay was immunoSEQ multiplex PCR, and TCRdb's table has in-frame clones only and misses some. This table has around 2,000,000 clones, roughly 95% appearing once. Naive CD8 isolation took CD45RO-negative cells positively selected for CCR7 and excluded terminally differentiated effector memory CD45RA+ cells. This sample stems from a study of shared clonotypes between healthy human individuals. Study-wide context: For every donor, three CD4 naive, three CD4 memory, two CD8 naive and one CD8 memory plates were used. Whole-study findings and limits: In having few donors, the study represented limited genetic and exposure-history diversity.

The sequenced sample consisted of naive CD8+ T cells sorted from blood. This clonotype originated in a man between 18 and 29 years old in good health. The chain uses TRBV30 and TRBJ2-7, with D perhaps TRBD1 (5 bases). CDR3 residues: CAWSVAVGLSYEQYF. In nucleotides, the CDR3 is TGTGCCTGGAGTGTAGCTGTGGGGCTCTCCTACGAGCAGTACTTC.